This entry lists 19 T cell receptor beta chains sequenced from one sample in a study of blood T cell repertoires in COVID-19. The protocol was immunoSEQ multiplex PCR, while the TCRdb copy is restricted to in-frame clones and leaves out a portion. The sample includes some 110,000 clones, around 86% of them seen just once. The sample consisted of peripheral blood. The receptor set was obtained from an elderly man with acute or convalescent COVID-19.

V usage is TRBV28 and J usage is TRBJ1-2, with TRBD1 identical over 7 bases. The V gene end was trimmed by 5 bases and the J gene end by 8 bases; junction bases not matched to a gene: 5. Germline CDR1 is MDHEN and CDR2 is SYDVKM. The CDR3 has 12 residues. CDR3 sequence: CASSDRVSGYTF. The CDR3 DNA follows: TGTGCCAGCAGTGACAGGGTGAGCGGCTACACCTTC.

The chain carries TRBV5-1 and TRBJ1-6, with TRBD1 matching over 8 bases. Germline CDR1 is SGHRS and CDR2 is YFSETQ. The junction had 3 bases not matched to a gene; V was cut back by 3 bases and J by 7 bases. The CDR3 runs 14 residues. For the CDR3, the DNA is TGCGCCAGCAGCTCGGGACAGGACAATTCACCCCTCCACTTT. It is translated as CASSSGQDNSPLHF.

The V and J genes are TRBV11-2 and TRBJ1-2; D call uncertain. Germline CDR1 is SGHAT and CDR2 is FQNNGV. Trimming stripped 0 bases from V and 4 bases from J, with 9 bases between. There are 14 residues in the CDR3. DNA for the CDR3: TGTGCCAGCAGCTTAGACGGAGGCGGCTATGGCTACACCTTC. Translation gives CASSLDGGGYGYTF.

J is TRBJ2-7 and V is TRBV6-6, with a tentative D call TRBD2 (8 bases). Trimming removed 6 bases from V and 4 bases from J, with 13 bases in between. CDR3 length: 13 residues. Looked up from germline, CDR1 is MNHNY and CDR2 is SVGAGI (reference sequence). The CDR3 bases are TGTGCCAGCAGCATAGCGGGACAGTACGAGCAGTACTTC. Protein product: CASSIAGQYEQYF.

This clone has a single count. This chain joins TRBV5-1 and TRBJ2-2; perhaps TRBD1 as D (5 bases). V dropped 1 base and J dropped 3 bases, with 10 bases sitting between them. The CDR3 is made up of 15 amino acids. The germline V gene has CDR1 SGHRS and CDR2 YFSETQ. The CDR3: CASSLRQGDTGELFF. The DNA for the CDR3 is TGCGCCAGCAGCTTGCGTCAGGGTGACACCGGGGAGCTGTTTTTT.

V usage is TRBV5-1 and J usage is TRBJ2-7, with a possible D match to TRBD2 (6 bases). CDR1 is SGHRS and CDR2 is YFSETQ in the germline V gene. The CDR3 totals 14 residues. V lost 0 bases, J lost 2 bases, and 9 bases lay in between. The CDR3 DNA reads TGCGCCAGCAGCTTGGAATCGGGAGCCTACGAGCAGTACTTC. It encodes CASSLESGAYEQYF.

This clone was seen a handful of times. V gene TRBV5-1 combines with J gene TRBJ1-2; 9 bases are a match to TRBD1. The CDR3 covers 13 residues. V dropped 4 bases and J dropped 7; count of bases not matched to a gene: 5. Germline V gene lookup returns CDR1 SGHRS and CDR2 YFSETQ. As DNA, the CDR3 is TGCGCCAGCAGCGTAACAGGGGGCGTTGGCTACACCTTC. Protein sequence: CASSVTGGVGYTF.

This rearrangement joins TRBV4-2 to TRBJ2-5; 11 nucleotides agree with TRBD1. V was clipped by 1 base and J by 5 bases; unmatched bases: 6. Germline CDR1 is LGHNA and CDR2 is YNFKEQ. The CDR3 consists of 16 residues. CDR3 loop: CASSQGTGGRVETQYF. The CDR3, as DNA: TGTGCCAGCAGCCAAGGGACAGGGGGCCGTGTGGAGACCCAGTACTTC.

The chain employs TRBV30 and TRBJ2-2, with 7 positions matching TRBD1. This CDR3 comprises 16 residues. Germline V gene data show CDR1 as GTSNPN and CDR2 as SVGIG (reference sequence). The J segment lost 6 bases and the V segment lost 3 bases, leaving 13 bases of the junction unmatched. This CDR3 is CAWRGGWPSGPGELFF. CDR3 in DNA: TGTGCCTGGAGAGGGGGCTGGCCTAGTGGGCCCGGGGAGCTGTTTTTT.

V gene TRBV29-1 combines with J gene TRBJ2-1, with 9 nucleotides matching TRBD2. The CDR3 is made up of 13 amino acids. With V trimmed by 6 bases and J by 6 bases, 6 bases remained unmatched. The V gene's germline CDR1 is SQVTM and CDR2 ANQGSEA. The CDR3 reads CSVAGLAGNEQFF. CDR3 sequence (DNA): TGCAGCGTCGCGGGACTAGCCGGCAATGAGCAGTTCTTC.

The sample holds one count of this clone. The rearrangement links TRBV18 to TRBJ1-5, with no clear D. Germline lookup yields CDR1 KGHSH and CDR2 LQKENI. The CDR3 sequence is 13 residues long. The V end was cut by 3 bases, the J end by 3 bases, with 6 bases between. The CDR3 region is CASSPTANQPQHF. CDR3 coding DNA: TGTGCCAGCTCACCGACTGCCAATCAGCCCCAGCATTTT. The full variable domain, in which reference TRBV18 and TRBJ1-5 provide the parts outside the CDR3, is NAGVMQNPRHLVRRRGQEARLRCSPMKGHSHVYWYRQLPEEGLKFMVYLQKENIIDESGMPKERFSAEFPKEGPSILRIQQVVRGDSAAYFCASSPTANQPQHFGDGTRLSIL.

This rearrangement joins TRBV7-9 to TRBJ1-5, with TRBD1 matching 8 bases. The CDR3 has 14 residues. CDR1 SEHNR and CDR2 FQNEAQ come from the germline V gene (reference sequence). V was clipped by 5 bases and J by 2 bases; unmatched bases: 2. The CDR3 region has the DNA TGTGCCAGCAGCCGGACAGGGCGCAATCAGCCCCAGCATTTT. Amino acids: CASSRTGRNQPQHF.

This rearrangement joins TRBV5-6 to TRBJ2-2; D may be TRBD1 (6 bases). The CDR3 covers 16 residues. V shed 0 bases and J shed 1 base, with 10 bases lying between them. CDR1 is SGHDT and CDR2 is YYEEEE in the germline V gene. The CDR3 loop is CASSLVGGQNTGELFF. CDR3 nucleotides: TGTGCCAGCAGCTTGGTTGGGGGCCAGAACACCGGGGAGCTGTTTTTT.

The CDR3 sequence: CASSPGQLTEAFF. The CDR3 nucleotides read TGCGCCAGCAGCCCGGGACAGCTCACTGAAGCTTTCTTT. The rearrangement joins TRBV5-1 to TRBJ1-1, with 7 bases that match TRBD1. With V trimmed by 4 bases and J by 4 bases, 4 bases remained unmatched. This CDR3 spans 13 amino acids. CDR1 and CDR2 (germline): SGHRS, YFSETQ.

The rearrangement links TRBV11-2 to TRBJ2-7; 7 bases agree with TRBD1. Germline CDR1 reads SGHAT; CDR2 reads FQNNGV. The CDR3 extends over 12 amino acids. V gave up 1 base and J gave up 13 bases; unmatched junction bases: 7. Here the CDR3 reads CASSLGPGQFYF. In DNA, the CDR3 is TGTGCCAGCAGCTTAGGGCCGGGACAGTTCTACTTC.

This clone was observed a single time. The rearrangement uses TRBV27 and TRBJ1-5; perhaps TRBD1 as D (5 bases). The CDR3 totals 14 residues. Trimming took off 3 bases at V and 1 base at J, with 7 bases between the two ends. Germline lookup yields CDR1 MNHEY and CDR2 SMNVEV (reference sequence). The CDR3 DNA sequence: TGTGCCAGCAGTTTGTACAGGAGCAATCAGCCCCAGCATTTT. It specifies CASSLYRSNQPQHF.

This chain joins TRBV20-1 and TRBJ2-1; D might be TRBD2 (7 bases). CDR3 length equals 15 residues. The V gene's germline CDR1 is DFQATT and CDR2 SNEGSKA (reference sequence). V lost 3 bases to trimming and J lost 7 bases, with 19 bases between them. This CDR3 reads CSASAGAKGGNEQFF. CDR3 bases: TGCAGTGCTAGTGCAGGGGCAAAGGGAGGGAATGAGCAGTTCTTC.

This chain uses TRBV3-1 (or the pseudogene TRBV3-2) with TRBJ1-2, with TRBD1 matching over 7 bases. CDR1 and CDR2 (germline): LGHDT, YNNKEL (reference sequence). V shed 2 bases, J shed 0 bases, and the junction held 6 bases outside the gene matches. The CDR3 is 16 amino acids. In DNA, the CDR3 is TGTGCCAGCAGCCAACCAGGACAGGACCCTAACTATGGCTACACCTTC. Translating gives CASSQPGQDPNYGYTF.

The rearrangement links TRBV7-2 to TRBJ1-2, with 9 bases matching TRBD1. The ends lost 4 bases at V and 7 bases at J; junction bases unmatched: 7. This CDR3 region has 14 residues. The germline V gene has CDR1 SGHTA and CDR2 FQGNSA. The CDR3 is CASSSDRGVGGYTF. CDR3 nucleotides: TGTGCCAGCAGCTCGGACAGGGGAGTAGGTGGCTACACCTTC. The variable domain in full, completed from reference TRBV7-2 and TRBJ1-2, reads GAGVSQSPSNKVTEKGKDVELRCDPISGHTALYWYRQSLGQGLEFLIYFQGNSAPDKSGLPSDRFSAERTGGSVSTLTIQRTQQEDSAVYLCASSSDRGVGGYTFGSGTRLTVV.